One sample yielded the 29 T cell receptor beta chains listed below, sequenced in a study of monozygotic twins with inflammatory bowel disease. TCRdb reprocessed the 5' RACE reads and reports one entry per CDR3 protein, with no DNA. The repertoire table contains 400,000 to 500,000 distinct CDR3 sequences. The sample was blood. These receptors came from a human donor with ulcerative colitis or Crohn's disease, or a healthy co-twin of an affected twin (not recorded which).

The V gene is TRBV7-2, the J gene TRBJ2-5; the D call from TCRdb, TRBD2, cannot be confirmed without DNA. The CDR3 loop spans 13 amino acids. Germline CDR1 reads SGHTA; CDR2 reads FQGNSA. CDR3 protein: CASSLDLAGTQYF.

The V gene is TRBV20-1, the J gene TRBJ2-7; there is no DNA to check the TCRdb D call of TRBD2. Germline V gene sequence: CDR1 DFQATT, CDR2 SNEGSKA (reference sequence). The CDR3 contains 16 residues. CDR3 region: CSARAPSGRAYHEQYF.

This chain connects TRBV20-1 to TRBJ2-3; TCRdb's D call of TRBD1 is untestable without DNA. The CDR3 totals 14 residues. The V gene's germline CDR1 is DFQATT and CDR2 SNEGSKA (reference sequence). The CDR3 loop is CSAFVGGGTDTQYF.

The rearrangement joins TRBV6-5 to TRBJ2-1. Germline loops: CDR1 MNHEY, CDR2 SVGAGI. The CDR3 sequence is 17 residues long. CDR3 in amino acids: CASSYRLAGATYNEQFF.

The genes are TRBV15 and TRBJ2-1; absent DNA, TCRdb's TRBD2 call cannot be checked. Germline CDR1 is LNHNV and CDR2 is YYDKDF (reference sequence). CDR3 length equals 16 residues. The CDR3 is CATSPRLAVGNNEQFF.

The chain links TRBV5-1 to TRBJ2-7; TCRdb designates TRBD2, a call that cannot be tested without DNA. CDR3 size: 15 residues. The V gene's germline CDR1 is SGHRS and CDR2 YFSETQ. CDR3 sequence reads: CASSIGTSLSYEQYF. Supplemented by reference TRBV5-1 and TRBJ2-7, the full variable domain reads KAGVTQTPRYLIKTRGQQVTLSCSPISGHRSVSWYQQTPGQGLQFLFEYFSETQRNKGNFPGRFSGRQFSNSRSEMNVSTLELGDSALYLCASSIGTSLSYEQYFGPGTRLTVT.

The chain combines TRBV10-3 with TRBJ2-7; TCRdb picks TRBD1, but there is no DNA to check that call. The CDR3 has 13 residues. Germline-derived CDR1 and CDR2 are ENHRY and SYGVKD. The CDR3 is CAISVGGGYEQYF.

The chain joins TRBV7-9 to TRBJ2-2; TCRdb names TRBD1, which stays unverified in the absence of DNA. Germline V gene data show CDR1 as SEHNR and CDR2 as FQNEAQ (reference sequence). The CDR3 is 15 amino acids. The chain's CDR3 is CASSSSTAYTGELFF.

V gene TRBV2 combines with J gene TRBJ1-1. The germline gives CDR1 SNHLY, CDR2 FYNNEI. This CDR3 is built from 14 residues. This CDR3 reads CASSGTSLNTEAFF.

The V and J genes are TRBV5-1 and TRBJ1-2; TCRdb proposes TRBD1, but this gene call is untestable without DNA. The CDR3 totals 15 residues. Per germline, CDR1 SGHRS and CDR2 YFSETQ. The CDR3 spells CASSPETGVSYGYTF. The full variable domain, completed using reference TRBV5-1 and TRBJ1-2, is KAGVTQTPRYLIKTRGQQVTLSCSPISGHRSVSWYQQTPGQGLQFLFEYFSETQRNKGNFPGRFSGRQFSNSRSEMNVSTLELGDSALYLCASSPETGVSYGYTFGSGTRLTVV.

V and J are TRBV4-3 and TRBJ1-3. The CDR3 extends over 15 amino acids. Germline CDR1 and CDR2: LGHNA and YSLEER. The CDR3 here is CASSPTVGSGNTIYF.

V usage is TRBV12-3 or TRBV12-4 and J usage is TRBJ2-2; the TCRdb D gene call, TRBD1, has no DNA to confirm it. The CDR3 is 16 residues long. CDR3 region: CASSPYGGRNTGELFF.

The V and J genes are TRBV20-1 and TRBJ2-6. This CDR3 has 13 residues. Germline values: CDR1 DFQATT, CDR2 SNEGSKA (reference sequence). The CDR3 loop reads CSAHSSGANVLTF.

V and J are TRBV5-1 and TRBJ1-4. CDR3 length: 16 amino acids. Germline assignment: CDR1 SGHRS and CDR2 YFSETQ. This CDR3 is CASSPGGGGTNEKLFF.

This CDR3 is CASGGGTKNIQYF. The chain combines TRBV6-5 with TRBJ2-4; TCRdb designates TRBD2, a call that cannot be tested without DNA. The germline CDR1 and CDR2 sequences are MNHEY and SVGAGI. This CDR3 has 13 residues.

The chain has TRBV20-1 and TRBJ2-7; the D call from TCRdb, TRBD1, cannot be confirmed without DNA. The CDR3 covers 15 residues. Germline values: CDR1 DFQATT, CDR2 SNEGSKA (reference sequence). This CDR3 reads CSASRGRGPSYEQYF.

V is TRBV2 and J is TRBJ2-5; TCRdb designates TRBD1, a call that cannot be tested without DNA. There are 15 residues in the CDR3. Germline-derived CDR1 and CDR2 are SNHLY and FYNNEI. The CDR3 sequence is CASSEWATGRETQYF.

The chain recombines TRBV6-1 with TRBJ2-5; TCRdb's assignment of TRBD1 cannot be checked, as there is no DNA. Germline values: CDR1 MNHNS, CDR2 SASEGT. This CDR3 is built from 15 residues. The CDR3 reads CASSEGQGTWETQYF.

Here the CDR3 reads CASSVGIGGYNEQFF. This rearrangement joins TRBV9 to TRBJ2-1; the D gene TCRdb calls, TRBD1, cannot be checked with no DNA. CDR1 SGDLS and CDR2 YYNGEE come from the germline V gene. This CDR3 is built from 15 residues.

V gene TRBV5-1 combines with J gene TRBJ2-2; TCRdb returns TRBD2, unconfirmable since there is no DNA. Looked up from germline, CDR1 is SGHRS and CDR2 is YFSETQ. The length of the CDR3 is 16 residues. CDR3: CASSPRTSEGTGELFF.

V usage is TRBV7-2 and J usage is TRBJ2-7; the D gene TCRdb calls, TRBD1, cannot be checked with no DNA. In germline, CDR1 is SGHTA, CDR2 FQGNSA. The CDR3 runs 17 residues. CDR3 in amino acids: CASSLGPVGESRGKQYF. Complete variable domain (other parts from reference TRBV7-2 and TRBJ2-7): GAGVSQSPSNKVTEKGKDVELRCDPISGHTALYWYRQSLGQGLEFLIYFQGNSAPDKSGLPSDRFSAERTGGSVSTLTIQRTQQEDSAVYLCASSLGPVGESRGKQYFGPGTRLTVT.

V usage is TRBV7-9 and J usage is TRBJ2-3; without DNA, the TCRdb call of TRBD1 cannot be checked. The CDR3 sequence is 17 residues long. The germline gives CDR1 SEHNR, CDR2 FQNEAQ (reference sequence). This chain's CDR3 is CASSFLQGIDALDTQYF. Based on the CDR3 plus reference TRBV7-9 and TRBJ2-3, the full variable domain is DTGVSQNPRHKITKRGQNVTFRCDPISEHNRLYWYRQTLGQGPEFLTYFQNEAQLEKSRLLSDRFSAERPKGSFSTLEIQRTEQGDSAMYLCASSFLQGIDALDTQYFGPGTRLTVL.

The chain uses TRBV6-2 or TRBV6-3 and TRBJ1-1. The CDR3 totals 13 residues. In germline, CDR1 is MNHEY, CDR2 SVGEGT. This CDR3 is CASRGYLNTEAFF.

The V call is TRBV20-1, the J call TRBJ2-2. CDR3 length: 14 residues. The V gene's germline CDR1 is DFQATT and CDR2 SNEGSKA (reference sequence). CDR3 residues: CSARRPGITGELFF.

The chain couples TRBV2 to TRBJ2-7. The CDR3 contains 13 residues. Germline V gene sequence: CDR1 SNHLY, CDR2 FYNNEI. This chain's CDR3 is CASSETDAYEQYF.

This rearrangement joins TRBV18 to TRBJ2-4. Germline CDR1 reads KGHSH; CDR2 reads LQKENI. CDR3 length: 17 residues. The CDR3: CASSPFGTGWGFNTQYF.

The chain couples TRBV6-1 to TRBJ2-6. The germline V gene has CDR1 MNHNS and CDR2 SASEGT. This CDR3 spans 15 amino acids. CDR3 in amino acids: CASKTTSSGANVLTF.

The chain carries TRBV24-1 and TRBJ1-1; TCRdb's D call, TRBD1, is unchecked because there is no DNA. The germline V gene has CDR1 KGHDR and CDR2 SFDVKD. CDR3 length: 13 residues. The CDR3 here is CATSEGQDTEAFF.

This chain uses TRBV20-1 with TRBJ2-1; TCRdb indicates TRBD2, and absent DNA this call remains unverified. From germline, CDR1 is DFQATT and CDR2 SNEGSKA (reference sequence). The CDR3 loop spans 13 amino acids. The CDR3 sequence: CSARASGYNEQFF.